Listed below are T cell receptor beta chains from one sample, sequenced in a study of cytomegalovirus exposure and HLA in healthy donors. The assay was immunoSEQ multiplex PCR, and TCRdb's table has in-frame clones only and misses some. The table records about 73,000 clones, 85% to 95% of them present only once. Sequences were obtained from PBMCs. These receptors came from a man aged 18 to 35 in good health and CMV-seronegative. The CDR3 runs from the conserved cysteine through the conserved F or W. A D gene is named only where the DNA matches it firmly. Clone size is given for some rows only: seen once, a few or many times, or a class if the clone is expanded.

CDR3 DNA,CDR3 protein,D gene,V gene,clone size,J gene
TGTGCCAGCAGCGTAGTTTACACATCCGGGGAGCTGTTTTTT,CASSVVYTSGELFF,-,TRBV9,-,TRBJ2-2
TGTGCCAGTAGTCGGAGAGACAGGCCGAACACTGAAGCTTTCTTT,CASSRRDRPNTEAFF,-,TRBV19,-,TRBJ1-1
TGTGCCAGCAGTTCTAGGTATCCACTAGCGGGGGGGCATAATGAGCAGTTCTTC,CASSSRYPLAGGHNEQFF,TRBD2,TRBV27,-,TRBJ2-1
TGTGCCAGCCTTACCCACGACAGTGAAGCTTTCTTT,CASLTHDSEAFF,-,TRBV6-5,-,TRBJ1-1
TGTGCCTGGAGTAAGCAGGGGGTAGGTCAGCCCCAGCATTTT,CAWSKQGVGQPQHF,TRBD1,TRBV30,few,TRBJ1-5
TGTGCCAGCCTGCGGAACGCGAACACCGGGGAGCTGTTTTTT,CASLRNANTGELFF,-,TRBV6-5,-,TRBJ2-2
TGTGCCAGCAGCTTAGTCCCCAGACAGATGAACACTGAAGCTTTCTTT,CASSLVPRQMNTEAFF,-,TRBV11-1,-,TRBJ1-1
TGTGCCAGTAGTGGCAGGGGGTCCGGGGAGCTGTTTTTT,CASSGRGSGELFF,TRBD1,TRBV19,few,TRBJ2-2
TGTGCCTGGAGTAGGTTAGCGGGGGGCCAAACCCCCTACGAGCAGTACTTC,CAWSRLAGGQTPYEQYF,TRBD2,TRBV30,-,TRBJ2-7
TGTGCCAGCAGCGCCGGGACAGGGGGAAGGTCTAGCTATGGCTACACCTTC,CASSAGTGGRSSYGYTF,TRBD1,TRBV5-4,once,TRBJ1-2
TGCGCCAGCAGCGACGGGACTAGCGGGGGGAAAGAGACCCAGTACTTC,CASSDGTSGGKETQYF,TRBD2,TRBV5-1,once,TRBJ2-5
TGTGCCAGCATGGGGCTAACAGGGTCCCCTGGCTACACCTTC,CASMGLTGSPGYTF,-,TRBV6-5,-,TRBJ1-2
TGTGCCAGCACCCACAGTTCAACCCAGTACTTC,CASTHSSTQYF,-,TRBV6-5,-,TRBJ2-5
TGTGCCAGCAGCTTGGGGCCCTCTAACGGCTACACCTTC,CASSLGPSNGYTF,-,TRBV6-5,-,TRBJ1-2
TGTGCCAGCAGCGGCACTAGCGGGGGGATTGACGAGCAGTACTTC,CASSGTSGGIDEQYF,TRBD2,TRBV9,-,TRBJ2-7
TGTGCCAGCAGTTTAAAGGGGCAGCCCCAGCATTTT,CASSLKGQPQHF,-,TRBV27,-,TRBJ1-5